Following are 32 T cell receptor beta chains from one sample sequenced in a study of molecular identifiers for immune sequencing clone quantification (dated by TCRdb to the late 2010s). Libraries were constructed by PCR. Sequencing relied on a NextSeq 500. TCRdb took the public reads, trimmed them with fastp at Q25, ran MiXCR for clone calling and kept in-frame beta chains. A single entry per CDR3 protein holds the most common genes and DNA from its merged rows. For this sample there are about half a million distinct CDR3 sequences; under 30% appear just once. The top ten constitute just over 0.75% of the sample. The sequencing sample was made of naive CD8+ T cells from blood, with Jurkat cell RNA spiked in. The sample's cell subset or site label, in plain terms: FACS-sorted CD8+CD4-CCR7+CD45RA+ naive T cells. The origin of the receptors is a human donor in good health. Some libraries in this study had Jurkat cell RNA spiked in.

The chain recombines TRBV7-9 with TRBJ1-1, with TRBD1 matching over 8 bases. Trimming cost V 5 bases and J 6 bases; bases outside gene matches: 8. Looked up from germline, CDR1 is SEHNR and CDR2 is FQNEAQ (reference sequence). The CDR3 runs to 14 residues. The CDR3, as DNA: TGTGCCAGCAGCATATCAGGGGGCGCTTCTGAAGCTTTCTTT. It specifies CASSISGGASEAFF.

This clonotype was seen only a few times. The CDR3 DNA sequence: TGCGCCAGCAGCTTGGTACCATGGGATGAGCAGTTCTTC. The encoded protein is CASSLVPWDEQFF. The V gene is TRBV5-1, the J gene TRBJ2-1, with D unclear. The CDR3 is 13 residues long. V was cut by 0 bases and J by 8 bases, with 9 bases left in between. Germline-derived CDR1 and CDR2 are SGHRS and YFSETQ. The whole variable domain, remainder taken from reference TRBV5-1 and TRBJ2-1, is KAGVTQTPRYLIKTRGQQVTLSCSPISGHRSVSWYQQTPGQGLQFLFEYFSETQRNKGNFPGRFSGRQFSNSRSEMNVSTLELGDSALYLCASSLVPWDEQFFGPGTRLTVL.

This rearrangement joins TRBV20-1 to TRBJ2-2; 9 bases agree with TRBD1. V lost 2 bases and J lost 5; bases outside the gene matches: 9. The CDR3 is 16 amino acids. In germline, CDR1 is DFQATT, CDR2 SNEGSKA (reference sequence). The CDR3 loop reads CSARRADRGGTGELFF. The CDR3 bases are TGCAGTGCTAGACGTGCGGACAGGGGTGGTACCGGGGAGCTGTTTTTT.

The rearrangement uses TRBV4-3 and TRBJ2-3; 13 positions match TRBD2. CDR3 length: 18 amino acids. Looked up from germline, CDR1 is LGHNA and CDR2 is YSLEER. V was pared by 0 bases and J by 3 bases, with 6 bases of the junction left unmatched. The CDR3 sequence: CASSQDRLAGGRTDTQYF. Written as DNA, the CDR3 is TGCGCCAGCAGCCAAGATCGACTAGCGGGGGGACGAACAGATACGCAGTATTTT.

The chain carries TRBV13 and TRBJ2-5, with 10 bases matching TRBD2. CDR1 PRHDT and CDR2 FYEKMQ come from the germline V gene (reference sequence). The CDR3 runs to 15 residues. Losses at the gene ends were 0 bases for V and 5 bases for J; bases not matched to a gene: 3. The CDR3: CASSLGLAGDETQYF. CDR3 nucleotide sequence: TGTGCCAGCAGCTTAGGCCTAGCGGGGGATGAGACCCAGTACTTC.

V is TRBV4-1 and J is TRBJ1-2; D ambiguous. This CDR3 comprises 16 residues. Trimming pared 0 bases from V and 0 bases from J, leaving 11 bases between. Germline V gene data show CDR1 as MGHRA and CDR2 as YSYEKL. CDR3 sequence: CASSQDNFLANYGYTF. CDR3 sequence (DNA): TGCGCCAGCAGCCAAGACAACTTTTTAGCTAACTATGGCTACACCTTC.

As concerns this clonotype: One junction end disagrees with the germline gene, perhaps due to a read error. The CDR3 here is CAGSLDLADQETQYF. CDR3 DNA: TGCGCCGGCAGCTTGGATCTAGCGGACCAAGAGACCCAGTACTTC. This chain links TRBV5-1 with TRBJ2-5; 7 bases are a match to TRBD2. The germline gives CDR1 SGHRS, CDR2 YFSETQ. The CDR3 is 15 residues long.

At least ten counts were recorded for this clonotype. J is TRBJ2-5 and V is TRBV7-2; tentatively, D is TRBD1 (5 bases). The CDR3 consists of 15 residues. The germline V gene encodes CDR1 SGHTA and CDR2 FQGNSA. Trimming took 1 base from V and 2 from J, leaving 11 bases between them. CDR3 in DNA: TGTGCCAGCAGCTTAGGGGCAGGGCGGCAAGAGACCCAGTACTTC. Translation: CASSLGAGRQETQYF.

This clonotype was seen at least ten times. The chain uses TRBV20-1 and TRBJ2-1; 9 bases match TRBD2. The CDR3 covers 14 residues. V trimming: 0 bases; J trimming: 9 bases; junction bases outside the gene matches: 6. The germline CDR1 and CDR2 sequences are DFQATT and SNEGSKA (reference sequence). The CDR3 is CSARDPGTSSEQFF. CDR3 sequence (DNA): TGCAGTGCTAGAGACCCCGGGACTAGCAGTGAGCAGTTCTTC.

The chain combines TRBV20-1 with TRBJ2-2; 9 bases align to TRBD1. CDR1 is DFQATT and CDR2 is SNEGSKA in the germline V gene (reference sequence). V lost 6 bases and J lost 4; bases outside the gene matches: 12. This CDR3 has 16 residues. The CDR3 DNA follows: TGCAGTGCCCGGGACAGGGACCGCACGGGCACCGGGGAGCTGTTTTTT. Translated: CSARDRDRTGTGELFF.

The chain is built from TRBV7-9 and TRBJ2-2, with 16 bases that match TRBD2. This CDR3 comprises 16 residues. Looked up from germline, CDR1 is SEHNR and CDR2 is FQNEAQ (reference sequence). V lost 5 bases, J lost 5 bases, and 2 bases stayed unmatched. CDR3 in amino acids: CASSVGLAGGTGELFF. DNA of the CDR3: TGTGCCAGCAGCGTGGGACTAGCGGGAGGGACCGGGGAGCTGTTTTTT.

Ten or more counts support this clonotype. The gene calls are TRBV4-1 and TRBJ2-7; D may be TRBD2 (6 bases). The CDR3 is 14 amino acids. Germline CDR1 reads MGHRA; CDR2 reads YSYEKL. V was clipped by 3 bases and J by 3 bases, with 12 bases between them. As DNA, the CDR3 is TGCGCCAGCAGCCAGCGGGACTCGGGCTACGAGCAGTACTTC. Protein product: CASSQRDSGYEQYF.

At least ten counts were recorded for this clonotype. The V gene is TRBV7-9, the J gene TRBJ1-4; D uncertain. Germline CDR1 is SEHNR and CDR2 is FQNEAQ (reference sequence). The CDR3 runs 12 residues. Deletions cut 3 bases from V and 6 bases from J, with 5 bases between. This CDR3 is CASSFTDEKLFF. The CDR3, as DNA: TGTGCCAGCAGCTTCACCGATGAAAAACTGTTTTTT.

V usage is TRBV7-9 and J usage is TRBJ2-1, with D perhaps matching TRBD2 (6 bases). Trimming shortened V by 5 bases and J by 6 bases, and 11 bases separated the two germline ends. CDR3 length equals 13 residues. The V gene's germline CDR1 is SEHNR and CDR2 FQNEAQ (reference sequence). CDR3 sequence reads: CASSATSPNEQFF. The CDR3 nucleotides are TGTGCCAGCAGCGCGACTAGTCCCAATGAGCAGTTCTTC.

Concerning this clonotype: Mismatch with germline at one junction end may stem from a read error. The CDR3 loop is CAWSPGSYNSPLHF. In DNA form, the CDR3 reads TGTGCCTGGAGTCCCGGGTCCTACAATTCACCCCTCCACTTT. V gene TRBV30 combines with J gene TRBJ1-6; D gene unclear. In germline, CDR1 is GTSNPN, CDR2 SVGIG (reference sequence). The CDR3 is 14 amino acids.

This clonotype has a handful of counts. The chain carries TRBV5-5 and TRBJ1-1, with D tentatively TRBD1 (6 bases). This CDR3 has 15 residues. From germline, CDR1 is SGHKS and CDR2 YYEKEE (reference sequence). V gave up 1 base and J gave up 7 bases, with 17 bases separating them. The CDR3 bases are TGTGCCAGCAGCTTGTGGGCAGGGGCTGTGAATGAAGCTTTCTTT. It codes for CASSLWAGAVNEAFF.

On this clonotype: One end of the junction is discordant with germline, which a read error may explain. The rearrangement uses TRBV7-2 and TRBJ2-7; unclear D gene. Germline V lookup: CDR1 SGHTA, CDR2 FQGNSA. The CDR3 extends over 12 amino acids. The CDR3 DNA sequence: TGTGCGAGCAGCTCCGGTCCGGTGGAGCAGTACTTC. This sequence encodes CASSSGPVEQYF.

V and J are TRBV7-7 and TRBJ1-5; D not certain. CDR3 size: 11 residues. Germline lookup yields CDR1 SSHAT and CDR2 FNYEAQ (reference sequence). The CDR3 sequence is CAQKQVQPQHF. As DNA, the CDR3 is TGTGCTCAGAAACAAGTCCAGCCCCAGCATTTT. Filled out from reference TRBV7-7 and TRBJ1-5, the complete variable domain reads GAGVSQSPRYKVTKRGQDVTLRCDPISSHATLYWYQQALGQGPEFLTYFNYEAQPDKSGLPSDRFSAERPEGSISTLTIQRTEQRDSAMYRCAQKQVQPQHFGDGTRLSIL.

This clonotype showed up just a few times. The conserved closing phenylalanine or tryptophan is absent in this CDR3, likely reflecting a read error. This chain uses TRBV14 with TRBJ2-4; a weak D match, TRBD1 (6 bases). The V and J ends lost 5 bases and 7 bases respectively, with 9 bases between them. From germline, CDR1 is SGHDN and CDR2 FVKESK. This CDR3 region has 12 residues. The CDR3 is CASSGGENIQYI. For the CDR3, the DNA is TGTGCCAGCAGCGGGGGCGAGAACATTCAGTACATC.

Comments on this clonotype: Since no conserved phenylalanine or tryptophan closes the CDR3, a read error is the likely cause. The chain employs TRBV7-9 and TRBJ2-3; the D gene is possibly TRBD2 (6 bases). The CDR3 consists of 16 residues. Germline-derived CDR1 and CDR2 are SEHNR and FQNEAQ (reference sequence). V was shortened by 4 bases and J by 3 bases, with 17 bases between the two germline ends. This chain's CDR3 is CASSYAGQGGTDTQYG. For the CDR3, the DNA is TGTGCCAGCAGCTACGCGGGGCAGGGAGGAACAGATACGCAGTATGGT.

The DNA of the CDR3 is TGCGCCAGCAGTCGAGGACAGGTGGACAGGTCTTCGGGCTACACCTTC. It specifies CASSRGQVDRSSGYTF. V gene TRBV4-1 combines with J gene TRBJ1-2; 7 nucleotides line up with TRBD1. The CDR3 length is 16 residues. Per germline, CDR1 MGHRA and CDR2 YSYEKL. V was clipped by 6 bases and J by 8 bases; unmatched bases: 18.

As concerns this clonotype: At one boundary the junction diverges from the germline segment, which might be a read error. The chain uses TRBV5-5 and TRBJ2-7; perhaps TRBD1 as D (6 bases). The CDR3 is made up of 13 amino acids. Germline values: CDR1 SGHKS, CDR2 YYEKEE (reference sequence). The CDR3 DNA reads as TGTGCCAGCAGCTTGGGACAGGTCTACGTGCAGTACTTC. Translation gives CASSLGQVYVQYF.

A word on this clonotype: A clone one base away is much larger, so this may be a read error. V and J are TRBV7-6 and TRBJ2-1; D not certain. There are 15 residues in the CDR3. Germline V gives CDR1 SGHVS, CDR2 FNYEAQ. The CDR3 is CASSFGDAITDERFF. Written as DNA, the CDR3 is TGTGCCAGCAGCTTCGGAGACGCCATTACCGATGAGCGGTTCTTC.

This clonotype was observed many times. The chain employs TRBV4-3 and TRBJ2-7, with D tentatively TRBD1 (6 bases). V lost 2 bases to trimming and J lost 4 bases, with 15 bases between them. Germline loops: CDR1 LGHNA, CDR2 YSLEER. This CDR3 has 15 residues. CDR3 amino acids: CASSQFRGVGYEQYF. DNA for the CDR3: TGCGCCAGCAGCCAATTCAGGGGCGTGGGTTACGAGCAGTACTTC.

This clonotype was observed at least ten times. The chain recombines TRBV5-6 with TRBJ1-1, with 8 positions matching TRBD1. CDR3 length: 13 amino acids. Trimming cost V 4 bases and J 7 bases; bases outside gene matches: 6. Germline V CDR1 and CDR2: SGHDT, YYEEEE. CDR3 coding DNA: TGTGCCAGCAGCACTAGGACAGGGCGTGAAGCTTTCTTT. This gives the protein CASSTRTGREAFF.

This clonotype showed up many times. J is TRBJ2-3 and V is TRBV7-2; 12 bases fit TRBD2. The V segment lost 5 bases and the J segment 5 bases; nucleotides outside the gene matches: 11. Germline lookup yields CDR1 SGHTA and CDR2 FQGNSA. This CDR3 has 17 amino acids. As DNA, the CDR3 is TGTGCCAGCAGCATACCCCTAGCGGGAGGGCCGAAAGATACGCAGTATTTT. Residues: CASSIPLAGGPKDTQYF.

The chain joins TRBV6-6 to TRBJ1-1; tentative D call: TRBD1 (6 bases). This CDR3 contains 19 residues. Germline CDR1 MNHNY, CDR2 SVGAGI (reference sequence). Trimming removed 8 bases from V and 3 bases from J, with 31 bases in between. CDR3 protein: CASSRGRGGGIQGDTEAFF. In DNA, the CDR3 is TGTGCCAGCTCACGCGGTAGGGGGGGGGGCATACAAGGGGACACTGAAGCTTTCTTT.

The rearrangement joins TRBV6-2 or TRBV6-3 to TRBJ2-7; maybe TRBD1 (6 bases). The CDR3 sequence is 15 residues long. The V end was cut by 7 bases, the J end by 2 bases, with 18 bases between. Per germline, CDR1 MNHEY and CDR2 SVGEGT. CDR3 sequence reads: CASTPRQALAYEQYF. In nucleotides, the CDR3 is TGTGCCAGCACTCCTCGACAGGCATTAGCCTACGAGCAGTACTTC.

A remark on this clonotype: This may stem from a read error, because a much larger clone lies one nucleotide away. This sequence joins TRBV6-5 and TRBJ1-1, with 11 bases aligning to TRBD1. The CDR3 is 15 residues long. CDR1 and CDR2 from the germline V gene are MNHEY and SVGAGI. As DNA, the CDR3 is TGTGCCAGCAGTTACCGGGACAGGGGGAACCCTGAAGCTTTCTTT. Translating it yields CASSYRDRGNPEAFF.

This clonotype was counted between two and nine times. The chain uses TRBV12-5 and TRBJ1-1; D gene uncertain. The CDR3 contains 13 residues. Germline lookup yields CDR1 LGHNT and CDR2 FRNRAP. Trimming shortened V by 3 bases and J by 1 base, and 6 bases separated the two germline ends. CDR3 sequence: CASGFAGNTEAFF. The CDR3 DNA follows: TGTGCTAGTGGTTTTGCAGGGAACACTGAAGCTTTCTTT.

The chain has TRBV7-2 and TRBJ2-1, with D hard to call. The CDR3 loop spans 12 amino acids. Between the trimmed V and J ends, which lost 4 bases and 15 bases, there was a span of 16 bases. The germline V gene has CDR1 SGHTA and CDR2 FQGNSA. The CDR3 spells CASSSRIDGMFF. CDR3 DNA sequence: TGTGCCAGCAGCTCCCGGATTGATGGTATGTTCTTC.

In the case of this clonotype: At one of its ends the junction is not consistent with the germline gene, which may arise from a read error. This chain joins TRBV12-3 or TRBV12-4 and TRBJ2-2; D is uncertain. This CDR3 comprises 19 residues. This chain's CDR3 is CASSFRGQVTGKNTEELFF. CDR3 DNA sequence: TGTGCCAGCAGTTTCAGAGGCCAGGTTACCGGAAAGAACACCGAGGAGCTGTTTTTT.